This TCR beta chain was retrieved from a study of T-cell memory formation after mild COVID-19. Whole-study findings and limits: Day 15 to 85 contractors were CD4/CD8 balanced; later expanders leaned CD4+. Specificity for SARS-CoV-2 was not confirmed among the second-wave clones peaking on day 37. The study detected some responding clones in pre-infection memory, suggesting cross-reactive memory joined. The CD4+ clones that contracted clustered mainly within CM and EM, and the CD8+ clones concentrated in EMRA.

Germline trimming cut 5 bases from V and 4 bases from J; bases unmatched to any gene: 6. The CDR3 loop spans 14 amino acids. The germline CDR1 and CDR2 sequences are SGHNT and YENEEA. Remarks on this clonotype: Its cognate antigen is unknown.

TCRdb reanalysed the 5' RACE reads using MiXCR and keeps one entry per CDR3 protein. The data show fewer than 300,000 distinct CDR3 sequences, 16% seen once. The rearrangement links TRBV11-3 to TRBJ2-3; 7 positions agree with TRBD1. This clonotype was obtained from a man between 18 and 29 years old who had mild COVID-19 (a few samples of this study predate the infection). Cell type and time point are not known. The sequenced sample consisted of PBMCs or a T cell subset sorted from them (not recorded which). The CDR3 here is CASSTGTAADTQYF. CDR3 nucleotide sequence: TGTGCCAGCAGCACCGGGACAGCTGCAGATACGCAGTATTTT.